One sample yielded the 22 T cell receptor beta chains listed below, sequenced in a study of T-cell reconstitution after alpha-beta-depleted transplantation in children. Preparation of the TCRbeta library was carried out with unique molecular identifiers. TCRdb recomputed calls from the PCR reads with MiXCR, one row per CDR3 protein. There are under 350,000 distinct CDR3 sequences in the sample; more than 9% occur only once, and 9.5% to 13% lies in the top ten. The input for sequencing was PBMCs from the stem cell graft donor, taken from the stem cell graft. The receptors were gathered from a human donor who donated a stem cell graft to a child with SCID.

This clonotype was recorded a few times. This chain uses TRBV11-2 with TRBJ2-4; D could derive from TRBD1 or TRBD2 (5 bases each). The V gene's germline CDR1 is SGHAT and CDR2 FQNNGV. The V end lost 0 bases, the J end lost 0 bases, and 12 bases lay between the germline ends. The CDR3 runs 17 residues. The chain's CDR3 is CASSLEGTDLAKNIQYF. The CDR3 coding sequence is TGTGCCAGCAGCTTAGAAGGGACCGACCTAGCCAAAAACATTCAGTACTTC.

This clonotype was observed many times. V is TRBV11-2 and J is TRBJ2-5, with no clear D. V was pared by 5 bases and J by 4 bases, with 11 bases between. Germline V gene data show CDR1 as SGHAT and CDR2 as FQNNGV. There are 13 residues in the CDR3. The CDR3 protein is CASSPRFRETQYF. CDR3 nucleotides: TGTGCCAGCAGCCCTAGGTTCCGAGAGACCCAGTACTTC.

V usage is TRBV29-1 and J usage is TRBJ2-6; the D call may be TRBD1 or TRBD2 (6 bases each). This CDR3 region has 18 residues. V lost 0 bases, J lost 0 bases, and 15 bases lay in between. The germline CDR1 and CDR2 sequences are SQVTM and ANQGSEA. The CDR3 sequence: CSVEEGGRGPSGANVLTF. The DNA of the CDR3 is TGCAGCGTTGAAGAGGGGGGCAGGGGACCCTCTGGGGCCAACGTCCTGACTTTC.

The chain carries TRBV20-1 and TRBJ1-1; 11 nucleotides align to TRBD1. Germline values: CDR1 DFQATT, CDR2 SNEGSKA (reference sequence). This CDR3 comprises 13 residues. Trimming removed 5 bases from V and 6 bases from J; junction bases left unmatched: 5. CDR3 in DNA: TGCAGTGCTGGTGGACAGGGGGCCGCTGAAGCTTTCTTT. This sequence encodes CSAGGQGAAEAFF.

The CDR3 DNA sequence: TGTGCCAGCAGGAAAGGGGTTTTTGCTTTCTTT. Its translation: CASRKGVFAFF. The rearrangement uses TRBV12-3 or TRBV12-4 and TRBJ1-1; tentative D call: TRBD1 (5 bases). With 6 bases removed from V and 11 bases from J, the gap between germline ends came to 13 bases. CDR3 length equals 11 residues.

The gene calls are TRBV12-3 or TRBV12-4 and TRBJ2-1, with D unclear. This CDR3 comprises 17 residues. Written as DNA, the CDR3 is TGTGCTACCAGCACCTTGGTACAGCGCATAGAAGGCAATGAGCAGTTCTTC. Encoded protein: CATSTLVQRIEGNEQFF.

This clonotype has a handful of counts. The chain carries TRBV3-1 and TRBJ2-7; D uncertain. V was cut by 1 base and J by 0 bases, with 16 bases left in between. This CDR3 contains 17 residues. Germline V lookup: CDR1 LGHDT, CDR2 YNNKEL (reference sequence). CDR3 sequence reads: CASSQAWVGISSYEQYF. CDR3 DNA: TGTGCCAGCAGCCAAGCGTGGGTGGGAATCAGCTCCTACGAGCAGTACTTC.

This clonotype was seen repeatedly, ten times or more. This chain links TRBV4-1 with TRBJ1-2; TRBD1 matches at 8 bases. J gave up 8 bases and V 4 bases, and 18 bases lay outside the gene matches. The CDR3 sequence is 17 residues long. Germline values: CDR1 MGHRA, CDR2 YSYEKL. The CDR3 region is CASSPITTGQGTGGYTF. The CDR3 bases are TGCGCCAGCAGCCCCATAACCACAGGACAGGGCACGGGAGGCTACACCTTC.

The chain has TRBV6-2 or TRBV6-3 and TRBJ2-7; no clear D. Trimming shortened V by 4 bases and J by 4 bases, and 8 bases separated the two germline ends. This CDR3 has 12 residues. Germline lookup yields CDR1 MNHEY and CDR2 SVGEGT. The CDR3 DNA reads as TGTGCCAGCAGTTGGGCCGAGTACGAGCAGTACTTC. The encoded protein is CASSWAEYEQYF.

In the case of this clonotype: At one end, the junction sequence differs from germline, possibly due to a read error. The V call is TRBV11-1, the J call TRBJ2-1; TRBD2 agrees at 10 bases. The CDR3 covers 15 residues. Germline-derived CDR1 and CDR2 are SGHAT and FQDESV (reference sequence). This chain's CDR3 is CASSLGLAGAYELFF. The CDR3 DNA is TGTGCCAGCAGCTTAGGCCTAGCGGGGGCTTACGAGCTGTTCTTC. Supplemented by reference TRBV11-1 and TRBJ2-1, the full variable domain reads EAEVAQSPRYKITEKSQAVAFWCDPISGHATLYWYRQILGQGPELLVQFQDESVVDDSQLPKDRFSAERLKGVDSTLKIQPAELGDSAMYLCASSLGLAGAYELFFGPGTRLTVL.

The V and J genes are TRBV7-8 and TRBJ1-2; 10 bases fit TRBD1. This CDR3 comprises 16 residues. With V trimmed by 1 base and J by 7 bases, 9 bases remained unmatched. From germline, CDR1 is SGHVS and CDR2 FQNEAQ. Here the CDR3 DNA reads TGTGCCAGCAGCTTAGTGTCCGGGACAGGGGAGGGTGGCTACACCTTC. Encoded protein: CASSLVSGTGEGGYTF.

The V and J genes are TRBV14 and TRBJ2-7; tentatively, D is TRBD2 (5 bases). The CDR3 consists of 13 residues. CDR1 and CDR2 from the germline V gene are SGHDN and FVKESK. V dropped 1 base and J dropped 3 bases, with 7 bases sitting between them. The CDR3 protein is CASSQGGHYEQYF. The CDR3 DNA reads as TGTGCCAGCAGCCAAGGAGGGCACTACGAGCAGTACTTC.

This clonotype has only a few counts. This rearrangement joins TRBV5-1 to TRBJ2-5; the D gene is possibly TRBD2 (6 bases). The CDR3 spans 15 residues. From germline, CDR1 is SGHRS and CDR2 YFSETQ. Trimming pared 1 base from V and 2 bases from J, leaving 12 bases between. The chain's CDR3 is CASSLIGGTQETQYF. DNA for the CDR3: TGCGCCAGCAGCTTGATCGGGGGTACTCAAGAGACCCAGTACTTC.

This clonotype was seen many times. The chain couples TRBV7-9 to TRBJ2-2, with unresolved D. The CDR3 runs 16 residues. Germline CDR1 SEHNR, CDR2 FQNEAQ (reference sequence). V was clipped by 5 bases and J by 2 bases, with 15 bases between them. The CDR3 sequence: CASSADGLANTGELFF. CDR3 coding DNA: TGTGCCAGCAGCGCAGACGGGTTGGCTAACACCGGGGAGCTGTTTTTT.

This clonotype was counted at least ten times. The chain is built from TRBV20-1 and TRBJ2-1, with unresolved D. Looked up from germline, CDR1 is DFQATT and CDR2 is SNEGSKA (reference sequence). The CDR3 is 13 amino acids. V was pared by 6 bases and J by 6 bases, with 15 bases between. Written as DNA, the CDR3 is TGCAGTGCCAGACCGATGTCGTTCAATGAGCAGTTCTTC. This encodes CSARPMSFNEQFF.

The rearrangement links TRBV10-2 to TRBJ1-4, with 8 nucleotides matching TRBD1. CDR1 is WSHSY, CDR2 SAAADI, per germline. The CDR3 runs to 15 residues. The V and J ends lost 2 bases and 5 bases, in that order; junction bases with no gene match: 4. The DNA for the CDR3 is TGCGCCAGCAGTGAGCGGACAGGGAAGAATGAAAAACTGTTTTTT. It translates to CASSERTGKNEKLFF.

This clonotype has only a few counts. The chain recombines TRBV20-1 with TRBJ1-3; no clear D gene. The CDR3 sequence is 15 residues long. Trimming left V 1 base short and J 2 bases short, with 12 bases between. Germline assignment: CDR1 DFQATT and CDR2 SNEGSKA (reference sequence). Here the CDR3 reads CSARVAGAAGNTIYF. The DNA for the CDR3 is TGCAGTGCTAGAGTTGCGGGCGCGGCTGGAAACACCATATATTTT.

This chain links TRBV7-2 with TRBJ2-5; D not resolved. Per germline, CDR1 SGHTA and CDR2 FQGNSA. Trimming removed 5 bases at V and 1 base at J, with 8 bases between. The CDR3 loop spans 13 amino acids. The CDR3 loop reads CASSPVIQETQYF. CDR3 coding DNA: TGTGCCAGCAGCCCCGTTATCCAAGAGACCCAGTACTTC.

This clonotype was counted ten times or more. J is TRBJ1-6 and V is TRBV25-1, with TRBD1 as a possible D gene (5 bases). This CDR3 spans 13 amino acids. CDR1 is MGHDK and CDR2 is SYGVNS in the germline V gene. Trimming removed 4 bases at V and 8 bases at J, with 9 bases between. The CDR3 sequence is CASSGQGYSPLHF. The CDR3 DNA sequence: TGTGCCAGCAGTGGGCAGGGTTATTCACCCCTCCACTTT.

V usage is TRBV5-1 and J usage is TRBJ2-3; D is unclear. This CDR3 is 15 amino acids long. Germline lookup yields CDR1 SGHRS and CDR2 YFSETQ. Trimming pared 0 bases from V and 2 bases from J, leaving 10 bases between. CDR3 sequence: CASSLGQALTDTQYF. The CDR3 DNA reads as TGCGCCAGCAGCTTGGGCCAGGCCCTCACAGATACGCAGTATTTT.

This clonotype was found a few times. J is TRBJ2-1 and V is TRBV5-5; D is unresolved. The germline CDR1 and CDR2 sequences are SGHKS and YYEKEE (reference sequence). V lost 5 bases and J 8 bases, leaving 14 bases between the germline ends. The CDR3 runs to 13 residues. DNA of the CDR3: TGTGCCAGCAGGGCAGGATGGACGGATGAGCAGTTCTTC. Protein product: CASRAGWTDEQFF.

This clonotype was counted a few times. The chain recombines TRBV7-9 with TRBJ2-7, with 11 bases identical to TRBD2. CDR1 is SEHNR and CDR2 is FQNEAQ in the germline V gene (reference sequence). Losses at the gene ends were 3 bases for V and 3 bases for J; bases not matched to a gene: 10. CDR3 length equals 17 residues. The CDR3 DNA is TGTGCCAGCAGCTTTACTAGCGGGGGCGCGAAGTACTACGAGCAGTACTTC. Its translation: CASSFTSGGAKYYEQYF.